The 13 T cell receptor beta chains given below trace back to one sample, sequenced in a study of blood T cells in healthy people across ages. Together with a sample-barcoded 5' primer, a J-beta primer mix was included in a second PCR lasting about 6 to 11 cycles. TCRdb fed the 5' RACE reads into MiXCR, producing one record per CDR3 protein. Of about 1.5 million distinct CDR3 sequences in the sample, roughly two fifths were seen once. Sequenced sample: blood. The receptors were sampled from a woman aged 18-29 years in good health.

The CDR3 sequence: CASSVTSGISYEQFF. Here the CDR3 DNA reads TGTGCCAGCAGTGTGACTAGCGGGATCTCTTACGAGCAGTTCTTC. V usage is TRBV7-2 and J usage is TRBJ2-1; 11 bases are a match to TRBD2. Germline lookup yields CDR1 SGHTA and CDR2 FQGNSA. J was trimmed by 10 bases and V by 6 bases; bases with no gene match: 11. The CDR3 sequence is 15 residues long.

This clonotype came up a few times. J is TRBJ1-2 and V is TRBV7-9; D possibly corresponds to TRBD1 (5 bases). CDR1 and CDR2 from the germline V gene are SEHNR and FQNEAQ (reference sequence). Trimming stripped 1 base from V and 6 bases from J, with 12 bases between. This CDR3 spans 14 amino acids. The chain's CDR3 is CASSLGSGDHGYTF. The DNA of the CDR3 is TGTGCCAGCAGCTTAGGGTCGGGGGACCATGGCTACACCTTC.

This CDR3 reads CASSYSDDLGDTQYF. CDR3 DNA: TGTGCCAGCAGTTACTCAGACGATCTCGGAGATACGCAGTATTTT. The genes are TRBV6-6 and TRBJ2-3; D gene uncertain. Looked up from germline, CDR1 is MNHNY and CDR2 is SVGAGI (reference sequence). The CDR3 extends over 15 amino acids. V lost 0 bases to trimming and J lost 5 bases, with 12 bases between them.

A few counts support this clonotype. The rearrangement joins TRBV6-4 to TRBJ2-1, with 10 nucleotides matching TRBD1. V lost 5 bases and J lost 4; bases outside the gene matches: 5. The germline V gene has CDR1 MRHNA and CDR2 SNTAGT. This CDR3 contains 15 residues. Here the CDR3 reads CASSTTGGKYNEQFF. In DNA form, the CDR3 reads TGTGCCAGCAGTACGACAGGGGGCAAATACAATGAGCAGTTCTTC.

This clonotype was detected a few times. The chain recombines TRBV6-1 with TRBJ1-2; TRBD1 matches 8 bases. With V trimmed by 4 bases and J by 6 bases, 4 bases remained unmatched. CDR3 size: 13 residues. Germline loops: CDR1 MNHNS, CDR2 SASEGT. CDR3 DNA sequence: TGTGCCAGCAGTGCACAGGGGGAGGATGGCTACACCTTC. Encoded protein: CASSAQGEDGYTF.

The chain links TRBV29-1 to TRBJ2-5, with D possibly TRBD1 on 6 matching bases. CDR3 size: 13 residues. CDR1 and CDR2 (germline): SQVTM, ANQGSEA. Between the trimmed V and J ends, which lost 3 bases and 5 bases, there was a span of 13 bases. The CDR3 reads CSVDSPGVETQYF. The CDR3 bases are TGCAGCGTTGACTCCCCAGGGGTCGAGACCCAGTACTTC.

This clonotype occurred a few times. This may be a read error: a much more frequent sequence differs by one nucleotide. The CDR3, as DNA: TGCGGCGTTGAAGGGCAGGGGTCTCTCGAGCAGTACTTC. Protein: CGVEGQGSLEQYF. The genes are TRBV29-1 and TRBJ2-7, with a weak D call TRBD1 (6 bases). CDR3 size: 13 residues. CDR1 and CDR2 (germline): SQVTM, ANQGSEA.

The chain combines TRBV28 with TRBJ2-1; 7 nucleotides match TRBD2. CDR3 length equals 14 residues. The V gene end was trimmed by 6 bases and the J gene end by 10 bases; junction bases not matched to a gene: 12. Per the germline V gene, CDR1 is MDHEN and CDR2 is SYDVKM. In nucleotides, the CDR3 is TGTGCCAGCAGCCAGACTAGCAGGCACGGCGAGCAGTTCTTC. This encodes CASSQTSRHGEQFF.

About this clonotype: At one boundary the junction diverges from the germline segment, which might be a read error. The V gene is TRBV7-6, the J gene TRBJ1-6; D gene ambiguous. The germline V gene has CDR1 SGHVS and CDR2 FNYEAQ. The CDR3 loop spans 13 amino acids. The CDR3 protein is CASRLDYNSPLHF. In nucleotides, the CDR3 is TGTGCCAGCAGATTAGACTATAATTCACCCCTCCACTTT.

The rearrangement joins TRBV4-3 to TRBJ1-1, with 8 bases identical to TRBD1. The CDR3 has 14 residues. Germline loops: CDR1 LGHNA, CDR2 YSLEER. V lost 4 bases and J lost 4; bases outside the gene matches: 5. The CDR3 coding sequence is TGCGCCAGCAGCCTCGACAGGGGAGTCACTGAAGCTTTCTTT. Translated, it gives CASSLDRGVTEAFF.

The gene calls are TRBV5-1 and TRBJ2-1; D might be TRBD1 (6 bases). CDR3 size: 15 residues. Trimming stripped 0 bases from V and 8 bases from J, with 15 bases between. In germline, CDR1 is SGHRS, CDR2 YFSETQ. DNA for the CDR3: TGCGCCAGCAGCTTGGGGCAGGGGTCCCTCCATGAGCAGTTCTTC. Translating it yields CASSLGQGSLHEQFF.

The chain links TRBV4-1 to TRBJ1-5; D is undetermined. V lost 0 bases, J lost 4 bases, and 7 bases lay in between. The germline V gene has CDR1 MGHRA and CDR2 YSYEKL. The CDR3 is 14 amino acids. CDR3 protein: CASSQDPANQPQHF. For the CDR3, the DNA is TGCGCCAGCAGCCAAGATCCGGCGAATCAGCCCCAGCATTTT.

CDR3 residues: CASSEREGGDTQYF. Written as DNA, the CDR3 is TGTGCCAGCAGTGAGCGGGAGGGCGGGGATACGCAGTATTTT. The chain employs TRBV27 and TRBJ2-3; 10 bases fit TRBD2. The CDR3 totals 14 residues. CDR1 and CDR2 from the germline V gene are MNHEY and SMNVEV (reference sequence). V was clipped by 5 bases and J by 6 bases; unmatched bases: 5.